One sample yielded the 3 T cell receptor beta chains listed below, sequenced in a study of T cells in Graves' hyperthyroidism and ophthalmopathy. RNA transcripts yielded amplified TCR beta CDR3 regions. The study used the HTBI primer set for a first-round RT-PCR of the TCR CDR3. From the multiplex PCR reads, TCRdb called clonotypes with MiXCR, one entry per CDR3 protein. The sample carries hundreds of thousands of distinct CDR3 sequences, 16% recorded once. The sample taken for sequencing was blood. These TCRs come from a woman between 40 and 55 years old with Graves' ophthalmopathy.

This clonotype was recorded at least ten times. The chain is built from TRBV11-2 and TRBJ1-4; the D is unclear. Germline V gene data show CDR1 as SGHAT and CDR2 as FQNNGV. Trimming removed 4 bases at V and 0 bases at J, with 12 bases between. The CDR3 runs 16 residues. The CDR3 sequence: CASSYLSDSTNEKLFF. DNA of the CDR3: TGTGCCAGCAGCTACCTCTCAGATTCAACTAATGAAAAACTGTTTTTT.

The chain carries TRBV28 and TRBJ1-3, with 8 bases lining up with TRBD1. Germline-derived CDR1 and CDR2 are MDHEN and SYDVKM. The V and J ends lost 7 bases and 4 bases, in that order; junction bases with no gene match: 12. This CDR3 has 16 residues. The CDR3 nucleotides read TGTGCCAGCACCAACGTGGGGGGGACAGGAGGAAACACCATATATTTT. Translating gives CASTNVGGTGGNTIYF.

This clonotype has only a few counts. For the CDR3, the DNA is TGCAGTGCTAGAGATGGGCGGGAGGGGCCCGCCGGGGAGCTGTTTTTT. Translating it yields CSARDGREGPAGELFF. The genes are TRBV20-1 and TRBJ2-2; 9 bases are a match to TRBD2. The CDR3 totals 16 residues. Per germline, CDR1 DFQATT and CDR2 SNEGSKA (reference sequence). Trimming took 0 bases from V and 6 from J; bases not matched to a gene: 8.